Listed below are T cell receptor beta chains from one sample, sequenced in a study of read filtering for tumor transcriptome and immune sequencing. TCRdb ran MiXCR on the reads and lists one entry per CDR3 protein. The sample lists over 80,000 distinct CDR3 sequences, over 9% occurring once. Sequenced material: a population of CD138-negative cells sorted from bone marrow. The origin of the receptors is a donor aged 40 or older with multiple myeloma. The CDR3 runs from the conserved cysteine through the conserved F or W. A D gene is named only where the DNA matches it firmly. Clone size is not always given. Where it is, it says once, few, many or a class for expanded clones.

CDR3 DNA: TGTGCCAGCAGCTTAGTTAGTCCAGGGGGAAGGAATGAGCAGTTCTTC; CDR3 protein: CASSLVSPGGRNEQFF; J gene: TRBJ2-1; D gene: TRBD1; clone size: medium-sized; V gene: TRBV11-3
CDR3 DNA: TGTGCCAGCAGCGGGGGACTGCCCTTAGCCCACGAGCAGTACTTC; CDR3 protein: CASSGGLPLAHEQYF; J gene: TRBJ2-7; D gene: -; clone size: many; V gene: TRBV7-6
CDR3 DNA: TGTGCCAGTAGTATAGTAGGTCTCCTAATGAACACTGAAGCTTTCTTT; CDR3 protein: CASSIVGLLMNTEAFF; J gene: TRBJ1-1; D gene: -; clone size: few; V gene: TRBV19
CDR3 DNA: TGTGCCAGCAGTGGGACTAGCGACTCCTACGAGCAGTACTTC; CDR3 protein: CASSGTSDSYEQYF; J gene: TRBJ2-7; D gene: TRBD2; clone size: many; V gene: TRBV12-3/TRBV12-4
CDR3 DNA: TGCAGTGCTAGAGATTACGGACAGGCATTC; CDR3 protein: CSARDYGQAF; J gene: TRBJ1-2; D gene: TRBD1; clone size: many; V gene: TRBV20-1
CDR3 DNA: TGTGCCAGCAGTCGAACAGGGGCCTCTTCCTACGAGCAGTACTTC; CDR3 protein: CASSRTGASSYEQYF; J gene: TRBJ2-7; D gene: TRBD1; clone size: many; V gene: TRBV2
CDR3 DNA: TGTGCCAGCAGGCCCGGGACTAGCGGCACCTACAATGAGCAGTTCTTC; CDR3 protein: CASRPGTSGTYNEQFF; J gene: TRBJ2-1; D gene: TRBD2; clone size: many; V gene: TRBV2
CDR3 DNA: TGTGCCAGCGGGGGGAGATATAGCAATCAGCCCCAGCATTTT; CDR3 protein: CASGGRYSNQPQHF; J gene: TRBJ1-5; D gene: -; clone size: many; V gene: TRBV6-5
CDR3 DNA: TGTGCCAGCAGCGCCACAGGGGTTGATGGCTACACCTTC; CDR3 protein: CASSATGVDGYTF; J gene: TRBJ1-2; D gene: TRBD1; clone size: -; V gene: TRBV2
CDR3 DNA: TGCAGTGCTGTTAGCGGGAGGGCCCGCGAGCAGTACTTC; CDR3 protein: CSAVSGRAREQYF; J gene: TRBJ2-7; D gene: TRBD2; clone size: many; V gene: TRBV20-1
CDR3 DNA: TGTGCCAGCAGTGATCCGGGATTGGAGACCCAGTACTTC; CDR3 protein: CASSDPGLETQYF; J gene: TRBJ2-5; D gene: -; clone size: few; V gene: TRBV25-1
CDR3 DNA: TGTACCAGCAGCTTAGAGATCGGGACAGGCAGCACCGGGGAGCTGTTTTTT; CDR3 protein: CTSSLEIGTGSTGELFF; J gene: TRBJ2-2; D gene: TRBD1; clone size: -; V gene: TRBV7-9
CDR3 DNA: TGTGCCAGTAGGGAGGCTGGAAGGAATGAAAAACTGTTTTTT; CDR3 protein: CASREAGRNEKLFF; J gene: TRBJ1-4; D gene: -; clone size: many; V gene: TRBV19
CDR3 DNA: TGTGCCAGCAGCTTGGATCAGGGATTCTCCTACGAGCAGTACTTC; CDR3 protein: CASSLDQGFSYEQYF; J gene: TRBJ2-7; D gene: -; clone size: -; V gene: TRBV7-6
CDR3 DNA: TGTGCCAGCAGTGGTGCGGAGAGCTCCTACAATGAGCAGTTCTTC; CDR3 protein: CASSGAESSYNEQFF; J gene: TRBJ2-1; D gene: -; clone size: many; V gene: TRBV2
CDR3 DNA: TGTGCCAGCAGTCTCGAGGGGGCCGAGTACTTC; CDR3 protein: CASSLEGAEYF; J gene: TRBJ2-5; D gene: TRBD1; clone size: many; V gene: TRBV28
CDR3 DNA: TGCAGTGCTATCGGGACTAGCGGGACCCTAGGCTCCTACAATGAGCAGTTCTTC; CDR3 protein: CSAIGTSGTLGSYNEQFF; J gene: TRBJ2-1; D gene: TRBD2; clone size: many; V gene: TRBV20-1
CDR3 DNA: TGTGCCATCAGTGAGGGAGCGGGCAAAGCTTTCTTT; CDR3 protein: CAISEGAGKAFF; J gene: TRBJ1-1; D gene: -; clone size: many; V gene: TRBV10-3
CDR3 DNA: TGTGCCAGCAGTGAGAGTACGGGCAATCAGCCCCAGCATTTT; CDR3 protein: CASSESTGNQPQHF; J gene: TRBJ1-5; D gene: -; clone size: -; V gene: TRBV2
CDR3 DNA: TGTGCCAGCAGCTTAGATGGGACTCAGGCGATCCATGGGCAGTTCTTC; CDR3 protein: CASSLDGTQAIHGQFF; J gene: TRBJ2-1; D gene: -; clone size: -; V gene: TRBV7-2
CDR3 DNA: TGTGCCAGCAGTGTACAACCCCTTAGAGGGGATGAGCAGTTCTTC; CDR3 protein: CASSVQPLRGDEQFF; J gene: TRBJ2-1; D gene: -; clone size: many; V gene: TRBV6-1
CDR3 DNA: TGCGCCAGCAGCTCCTCCGCCACTAGCGGGAGGAACATTCAGTACTTC; CDR3 protein: CASSSSATSGRNIQYF; J gene: TRBJ2-4; D gene: TRBD2; clone size: many; V gene: TRBV5-1
CDR3 DNA: TGTGCCAGCAGCGGCGGCTCTAGCGGCCTAGCCAAAAACATTCAGTACTTC; CDR3 protein: CASSGGSSGLAKNIQYF; J gene: TRBJ2-4; D gene: TRBD2; clone size: many; V gene: TRBV5-4
CDR3 DNA: TGCGCCAGCAGCCGAAGGACAGGAGAGGAGCAGTACTTC; CDR3 protein: CASSRRTGEEQYF; J gene: TRBJ2-7; D gene: TRBD1; clone size: few; V gene: TRBV5-1
CDR3 DNA: TGCGCCAGCAGCAGACAGGGGGCGTACGAGCAGTACTTC; CDR3 protein: CASSRQGAYEQYF; J gene: TRBJ2-7; D gene: TRBD1; clone size: -; V gene: TRBV5-1
CDR3 DNA: TGTGCCTGGAGTCCCGGGACAGTTGATCAGCCCCAGCATTTT; CDR3 protein: CAWSPGTVDQPQHF; J gene: TRBJ1-5; D gene: TRBD1; clone size: -; V gene: TRBV30
CDR3 DNA: TGTGCCAGCAGCTTAGACACCGGGACAGAGACTGAAGCTTTCTTT; CDR3 protein: CASSLDTGTETEAFF; J gene: TRBJ1-1; D gene: TRBD1; clone size: many; V gene: TRBV7-2
CDR3 DNA: TGCGCCAGCAGCTCGGCGAGACAATCCTACGAGCAGTACTTC; CDR3 protein: CASSSARQSYEQYF; J gene: TRBJ2-7; D gene: -; clone size: many; V gene: TRBV5-1
CDR3 DNA: TGCGCCAGCAGCCAAGATCAGGCAGGGGGCCTGAACACTGAAGCTTTCTTT; CDR3 protein: CASSQDQAGGLNTEAFF; J gene: TRBJ1-1; D gene: TRBD1; clone size: many; V gene: TRBV4-1
CDR3 DNA: TGTGCCAGCAGCTTAGAGCGGGCGAGCGGGAGGGCCGGTTACGAGCAGTACTTC; CDR3 protein: CASSLERASGRAGYEQYF; J gene: TRBJ2-7; D gene: TRBD2; clone size: many; V gene: TRBV11-2
CDR3 DNA: TGTGCCAGCAGCTTAACCCCCCAGACAGGGGGCAATGGCTACACCTTC; CDR3 protein: CASSLTPQTGGNGYTF; J gene: TRBJ1-2; D gene: TRBD1; clone size: many; V gene: TRBV7-3
CDR3 DNA: TGCGCCAGCAGCCTTACCGGGACGGGAGAGACCCAGTACTTC; CDR3 protein: CASSLTGTGETQYF; J gene: TRBJ2-5; D gene: -; clone size: many; V gene: TRBV5-1
CDR3 DNA: TGCGCCAGCAGCCAAGCGGGGGACCTAGCTTACTATGGCTACACCTTC; CDR3 protein: CASSQAGDLAYYGYTF; J gene: TRBJ1-2; D gene: -; clone size: many; V gene: TRBV4-1
CDR3 DNA: TGTGCCAGCAGCCAACCAGCGGGAGGTGCTGAGCAGTTCTTC; CDR3 protein: CASSQPAGGAEQFF; J gene: TRBJ2-1; D gene: TRBD2; clone size: many; V gene: TRBV3-1
CDR3 DNA: TGTGCCAGCAGTCCCAGGACTAGCGGGGAGCTGTTTTTT; CDR3 protein: CASSPRTSGELFF; J gene: TRBJ2-2; D gene: TRBD2; clone size: many; V gene: TRBV12-3/TRBV12-4
CDR3 DNA: TGCGCCAGCAGCTTGGAGGGAGGGGCGAATACGCAGTATTTT; CDR3 protein: CASSLEGGANTQYF; J gene: TRBJ2-3; D gene: TRBD2; clone size: many; V gene: TRBV5-1
CDR3 DNA: TGCGCCAGCAGCGTGGGGGGGGGGCTAGATCAGCCCCAGCATTTT; CDR3 protein: CASSVGGGLDQPQHF; J gene: TRBJ1-5; D gene: -; clone size: many; V gene: TRBV5-1
CDR3 DNA: TGCAGCGTTGGGTACAGGAACGGGGAGCAGTACTTC; CDR3 protein: CSVGYRNGEQYF; J gene: TRBJ2-7; D gene: -; clone size: many; V gene: TRBV29-1
CDR3 DNA: TGTGCCGCCAGCAGGACGACAACTAATGAAAAACTGTTTTTT; CDR3 protein: CAASRTTTNEKLFF; J gene: TRBJ1-4; D gene: -; clone size: many; V gene: TRBV19